The 6 T cell receptor beta chains below come from one sample, sequenced in a study of blood T cells in healthy people across ages. The use of a sample-barcoded 5' primer and a J-beta primer mix characterized a second PCR of roughly 6 to 11 cycles. From the 5' RACE reads, TCRdb called clonotypes with MiXCR, one entry per CDR3 protein. The table has hundreds of thousands of distinct CDR3 sequences, around 41% seen once. What was sequenced was blood. Source of these receptors: an elderly man in good health.

The rearrangement links TRBV10-3 to TRBJ1-1; tentative D call: TRBD1 (6 bases). Germline V gene data show CDR1 as ENHRY and CDR2 as SYGVKD. CDR3 length: 14 amino acids. V was clipped by 3 bases and J by 4 bases, with 12 bases between them. The CDR3, as DNA: TGTGCCATCAGTGATGAGGGGGTGCTCACTGAAGCTTTCTTT. Its protein is CAISDEGVLTEAFF.

This clonotype was counted between two and nine times. The chain carries TRBV20-1 and TRBJ2-7; weak D call: TRBD2 (5 bases). Between the trimmed V and J ends, which lost 7 bases and 7 bases, there was a span of 23 bases. CDR3 length: 14 residues. From germline, CDR1 is DFQATT and CDR2 SNEGSKA (reference sequence). The CDR3 reads CSVPMPEEVGEQYF. The CDR3 nucleotides read TGCAGTGTTCCTATGCCCGAGGAGGTAGGGGAGCAGTACTTC.

The rearrangement joins TRBV4-3 to TRBJ2-1, with TRBD1 matching over 9 bases. The CDR3 extends over 15 amino acids. The germline CDR1 and CDR2 sequences are LGHNA and YSLEER. Trimming removed 4 bases from V and 9 bases from J; junction bases left unmatched: 10. The CDR3 protein is CASSRKTGGNSEQFF. The CDR3 coding sequence is TGCGCCAGCAGCCGTAAGACAGGGGGGAACAGTGAGCAGTTCTTC.

The rearrangement uses TRBV4-1 and TRBJ2-7, with TRBD2 matching over 13 bases. The germline CDR1 and CDR2 sequences are MGHRA and YSYEKL. V trimming: 0 bases; J trimming: 7 bases; junction bases outside the gene matches: 12. The length of the CDR3 is 18 residues. Written as DNA, the CDR3 is TGCGCCAGCAGCCAAGAAGAGACTAGCGGGGGGTATTACAATGAGCAGTACTTC. Translated, it gives CASSQEETSGGYYNEQYF.

The CDR3 DNA is TGCAGTGCCCCCGGGACTAGTAAGGGTGAGCAGTTCTTC. As protein: CSAPGTSKGEQFF. V is TRBV20-1 and J is TRBJ2-1; 8 bases line up with TRBD2. Germline lookup yields CDR1 DFQATT and CDR2 SNEGSKA (reference sequence). The CDR3 contains 13 residues. With 6 bases clipped from V and 9 bases from J, the junction kept 10 bases outside the gene matches.

This clonotype was seen a handful of times. This sequence joins TRBV3-1 and TRBJ1-4; D unresolved. Germline CDR1 LGHDT, CDR2 YNNKEL (reference sequence). V was clipped by 1 base and J by 5 bases, with 8 bases between them. The CDR3 contains 14 residues. CDR3 loop: CASSQVRTNEKLFF. The CDR3 DNA reads as TGTGCCAGCAGCCAAGTACGGACGAATGAAAAACTGTTTTTT.